This T cell receptor (beta chain) stems from a study of shared clonotypes between healthy human individuals. Trimming took 6 bases from V and 0 from J, leaving 9 bases between them. Germline CDR1 SNHLY, CDR2 FYNNEI. The length of the CDR3 is 14 residues. Measured with immunoSEQ multiplex PCR; TCRdb has only the in-frame clones, and not every one. Here the sample spans around 1,000,000 clones, 77% being singletons. Naive CD45RA+ and memory CD45RA-negative subsets were split from CD4+ cells. V gene TRBV2 combines with J gene TRBJ1-5; weak D call: TRBD1 (6 bases). The origin of this receptor is a man between 18 and 29 years old in good health. Some clones in this sample may be carry-over from other donors' samples. The specimen was memory CD4+ T cells from PBMCs. As for subset: CD45RA-negative fraction. The CDR3, as DNA: TGTGCCAGCAGGGACAGCTATAGCAATCAGCCCCAGCATTTT. Translation gives CASRDSYSNQPQHF. Combining the CDR3 with reference TRBV2 and TRBJ1-5 gives the whole variable domain EPEVTQTPSHQVTQMGQEVILRCVPISNHLYFYWYRQILGQKVEFLVSFYNNEISEKSEIFDDQFSVERPDGSNFTLKIRSTKLEDSAMYFCASRDSYSNQPQHFGDGTRLSIL.